A few counts support the clone carrying this T cell receptor beta chain. This sample is part of a study of beta chain features in type 1 diabetes. Across the whole study: Across every sample, around 100,000,000 sorted cells were examined in total.

Expressed TCRB transcripts were sequenced because the entire RNA isolate underwent reverse transcription. Sequencing was performed with immunoSEQ multiplex PCR; in TCRdb, only in-frame clones are kept and a portion is missing. The sample holds 450,000 to 600,000 clones, 25% to 35% seen once. There are 16 residues in the CDR3. CDR1 is ENHRY, CDR2 SYGVKD, per germline. V lost 3 bases, J lost 0 bases, and 12 bases lay in between. It was via CD45RO/CCR7/CD25/CD127/CD95/CD27 that CD4+ naive, central memory, regulatory and stem cell-like memory cells were sorted. Each of the sorted populations had a purity greater than 95%.

The specimen sequenced was naive CD4+ T cells from blood. This TCR derives from a young man in good health. J is TRBJ2-4 and V is TRBV10-3, with D unclear. CDR3: CAISEDKGLAKNIQYF. DNA of the CDR3: TGTGCCATCAGTGAAGACAAAGGGCTAGCCAAAAACATTCAGTACTTC.